This T cell receptor (beta chain) is from a study of the immune and genomic landscape of osteosarcoma. Between the trimmed V and J ends, which lost 11 bases and 6 bases, there was a span of 26 bases. The CDR3 is 15 amino acids. Germline CDR1 and CDR2: PRHDT and FYEKMQ (reference sequence). The post-treatment osteosarcoma tumors were primary, local recurrence or metastasis specimens from poor-prognosis patients. Clones were sequenced by immunoSEQ multiplex PCR, and TCRdb holds only the in-frame ones, with some missing. The sample has more than 8,000 clones; about 72% are singletons. The clonotype comes from a human donor with osteosarcoma. Sequencing was carried out using osteosarcoma tumor tissue from the lung. The J gene is TRBJ2-7, the V gene TRBV13; weak D call: TRBD2 (5 bases). CDR3 in amino acids: CASHSRGSPEGEQYF. The CDR3 DNA reads TGTGCCTCCCACAGCCGGGGTTCCCCAGAGGGCGAGCAGTACTTC.